These 6 T cell receptor beta chains share one sample of origin, sequenced in a study of T-cell reconstitution after alpha-beta-depleted transplantation in children. Unique molecular identifiers featured in how the TCRbeta library was prepared. Each CDR3 protein is one row after TCRdb ran MiXCR on the PCR reads. The sample shows about 540,000 distinct CDR3 sequences, 25% to 30% of them seen only once. The sequenced sample was PBMCs, obtained before TCRalphabeta/CD19-depleted stem cell transplant. These receptors were taken from a boy younger than two with Wiskott-Aldrich syndrome, due to receive a stem cell transplant.

The rearrangement links TRBV29-1 to TRBJ2-1; 8 positions agree with TRBD2. Per germline, CDR1 SQVTM and CDR2 ANQGSEA. Trimming removed 6 bases from V and 3 bases from J; junction bases left unmatched: 7. This CDR3 has 14 amino acids. The CDR3 nucleotides read TGCAGCGTGAAACAGCGGGAGCTCTACAATGAGCAGTTCTTC. Amino acids: CSVKQRELYNEQFF.

V gene TRBV20-1 combines with J gene TRBJ2-1, with D possibly matching TRBD2 (6 bases). The V and J ends lost 8 bases and 5 bases respectively, with 16 bases between them. Per germline, CDR1 DFQATT and CDR2 SNEGSKA (reference sequence). The CDR3 spans 13 residues. This CDR3 is CSSTTGTHNEQFF. The CDR3 nucleotides are TGCAGTTCAACGACCGGGACTCACAATGAGCAGTTCTTC.

In nucleotides, the CDR3 is TGTGCCAGCTCGAAGCGACGGGACTACAACAATGAGCAGTTCTTC. This codes for CASSKRRDYNNEQFF. V usage is TRBV28 and J usage is TRBJ2-1; 7 bases align to TRBD2. CDR3 length equals 15 residues. Looked up from germline, CDR1 is MDHEN and CDR2 is SYDVKM. The ends lost 8 bases at V and 5 bases at J; junction bases unmatched: 12.

In its sample, this clonotype was seen a few times. The rearrangement joins TRBV11-2 to TRBJ1-1; D is perhaps TRBD1 (5 bases). CDR1 is SGHAT and CDR2 is FQNNGV in the germline V gene. The CDR3 length is 15 residues. V lost 1 base, J lost 4 bases, and 13 bases lay in between. This CDR3 reads CASSLVGGVGTEAFF. The CDR3 bases are TGTGCCAGCAGCTTAGTGGGAGGGGTCGGCACTGAAGCTTTCTTT. Full variable domain (missing parts from reference TRBV11-2 and TRBJ1-1): EAGVAQSPRYKIIEKRQSVAFWCNPISGHATLYWYQQILGQGPKLLIQFQNNGVVDDSQLPKDRFSAERLKGVDSTLKIQPAKLEDSAVYLCASSLVGGVGTEAFFGQGTRLTVV.

V and J are TRBV12-3 or TRBV12-4 and TRBJ2-1; D is unclear. Trimming left V 3 bases short and J 0 bases short, with 9 bases between. This CDR3 has 15 amino acids. The CDR3 coding sequence is TGTGCCAGCAGTTTTGAAACGGGCTCCTACAATGAGCAGTTCTTC. This translates into CASSFETGSYNEQFF.

There are a few counts of this clonotype. The J gene is TRBJ2-1, the V gene TRBV5-1; 11 bases agree with TRBD2. The trim removed 4 bases at V and 5 bases at J, leaving 8 bases unmatched. Germline V gene lookup returns CDR1 SGHRS and CDR2 YFSETQ. The CDR3 sequence is 16 residues long. In nucleotides, the CDR3 is TGCGCCAGCAGCATACGGACTAGCGGGCCTGACAATGAGCAGTTCTTC. This gives the protein CASSIRTSGPDNEQFF. The complete variable domain, with remaining parts taken from reference TRBV5-1 and TRBJ2-1, reads KAGVTQTPRYLIKTRGQQVTLSCSPISGHRSVSWYQQTPGQGLQFLFEYFSETQRNKGNFPGRFSGRQFSNSRSEMNVSTLELGDSALYLCASSIRTSGPDNEQFFGPGTRLTVL.